This T cell receptor (beta chain) was found in a study of cytomegalovirus exposure and HLA in healthy donors (dated by TCRdb to between 2016 and 2019). Regarding the study in general: An earlier analysis of 550 to 700 of the donors reported about 290 Gb of sequence data and roughly 100 million unique TCR beta sequences from roughly 200 million T cells. Every discovery cohort repertoire had been produced on one sequencing platform. To study patterns of TCR occurrence, a later analysis re-analyzed previously published TCR beta repertoires from just over 650 donors and added high-resolution HLA genotyping. A later genetic analysis used genome-wide SNP genotypes for about 65% of the roughly 670 donors, treating that subset as a discovery cohort. The number of typed donors differed by locus: about 629-630 for A, B, C, DRB1 and DQB1; some 500 for DQA1; fewer than 610 for DPA1; and around 490 for DPB1. A handful of DR-DQ haplotypes were handled as single units for association and clustering because linkage in the cohort was strong. HLA typing included class I and class II loci at four-digit resolution. To predict cytomegalovirus infection status, the study combined high-throughput TCR immunosequencing, statistical association of individual TCRs with disease status, and machine learning. The aim of the study was to test whether cataloging public T cell receptors could identify signatures of past pathogen exposure. Alongside the repertoire data, information on donor age, sex, ethnicity and CMV serostatus was compiled. An early release covering roughly 600 HLA-typed donors comprised roughly 300 gigabases of sequencing data and 85 million or so unique TCR sequences. Among the approximately 400 genotyped donors, more than 70% belonged to the genetic ancestry cluster associated with self-reported Caucasian donors. Using immunosequencing, the study profiled T cell repertoires from 666 subjects and related those repertoires to cytomegalovirus serostatus. In the later analysis, no new phenotypic data were used to find candidate immune exposures; instead, reliance was placed on TCR beta sequences and their occurrence across donors. To decide whether each TCR beta V gene segment behaved as functional or pseudogenic, an earlier analysis of approximately 600 of the donors relied on high-throughput TCR beta sequencing. In addition to the first cohort of 666 subjects, a separate validation cohort of 120 different subjects was used. Among around 400 genotyped donors of the cohort, an average of approximately 200,000 unique TCR beta nucleotide sequences was sequenced per donor, of which about 18% were non-productive.

What the research found in general, with its limitations: The classifier was reported to diagnose cytomegalovirus status with high specificity and sensitivity in both the original and validation cohorts. Some IMGT-functional V segments, including TRBV6-2 and TRBV6-3, could not be told apart with the 87-base-pair reads, so those segments were excluded. A later analysis found that TCR association rates varied across HLA loci, with DRB1 alleles showing the most associated TCRs and HLA-C alleles the fewest. In a later analysis, HLA-associated TCR beta chains showed more clonal expansion and lower generation probabilities than non-associated chains that were equally common. Presence/absence analyses assumed roughly uniform sequencing depth across donors, an assumption that may not hold. Linkage disequilibrium might explain the correlated functional status among segregating V segments, but an unknown experimental factor could not be excluded. According to a later genetic analysis, donors in an Asian-associated ancestry cluster had fewer N-insertions in productive TCRs than the approximately 610-donor mean. At a false discovery rate of 0.05, a later analysis linked around 17,000 TCR beta sequences to specific HLA alleles. Several of the top co-occurrence clusters appeared to be linked to parvovirus B19, influenza, CMV and Epstein-Barr virus, according to a later analysis. Most CMV-associated TCR beta chains appeared to be HLA-restricted in a later analysis, and the HLA associations seemed to be driven largely by CMV exposure. CMV serostatus was the only immune exposure information available for the cohort. A later genetic analysis associated a missense DCLRE1C variant with V-gene and J-gene trimming of TCR beta chains, and an independent cohort replicated the association. Only TCR beta chains were sequenced in this cohort, and the absence of alpha or paired-chain data limited detectable features. A further reported finding was that TCR beta sequences accurately predicted the HLA-A and HLA-B alleles for most subjects in the first cohort. Because HLA typing was unavailable for some donors at each locus, only the typed subset was used in association tests. Because counts were too low, 15 or so rarely observed V segments, including chromosome 9 orphons, were excluded from the earlier analysis of 587 of the donors. Across donors, most TCR sequences were observed very rarely, whereas some public TCRs were present in many individuals. The study gave a list of about 150 TCR beta chains associated with cytomegalovirus. According to the authors, the approach could potentially be generalized to other disease states and immunological phenotypes. The sequencing pipeline was judged likely to have produced a cluster of highly shared sequence variants as a technical artifact. A few of the identified cytomegalovirus-associated TCR beta chains were confirmed in vitro to be specific for cytomegalovirus antigens. An earlier analysis of approximately 570 of the donors showed that most TCR beta V segments appeared in productive rearrangements either about 87% or about 30% of the time, which broadly matched IMGT annotations. Assigning TCR associations to individual alleles was difficult when HLA alleles, especially DR and DQ, strongly co-occurred.

The library was made by the immunoSEQ multiplex PCR assay. A mixture of 60 forward primers for TCR Vbeta segments and 13 reverse primers for TCR Jbeta segments was used in the multiplex PCR. A multiplex PCR assay on genomic DNA amplified the CDR3 region of rearranged TCR beta genes. The amplified TCR beta libraries were sequenced on the Illumina HiSeq System as 87-base-pair reads. The paper's processing steps were these. A later analysis counted about 76 million unique TCR beta chains across the 666 repertoires, and approximately 11 million of these chains were shared by at least two donors. A nearest-neighbor algorithm error-corrected the raw reads and collapsed the reads into unique sequences, merging closely related sequences to remove PCR and sequencing errors. Alignment of CDR3 sequences to IMGT reference sequences was used to assign V, D and J gene segments. For a sequence to be retained, at least a six-nucleotide match to both a V gene segment and a J gene segment was required. A rearrangement was called productive if the CDR3 had no stop codons and remained in frame with V and J, and every other rearrangement was called non-productive. CDR3 was defined according to IMGT convention as the region running from the second conserved V-encoded cysteine to the conserved J-encoded phenylalanine. The earlier analysis of roughly 590 of the donors excluded sequences that lacked an unambiguous match to a single V gene segment. In an earlier analysis of approximately 590 of the donors, a V segment was called functional when productive rearrangements were above 56.7%, and segregating when the standard deviation between donors exceeded 5%. To diagnose cytomegalovirus status from the catalog of TCR beta chain sequences, a statistical classification framework was built. In a later analysis, V and J genes were assigned by comparing TCR nucleotide sequences against IMGT/GENE-DB human TR gene sequences. In a later analysis, CDR3 sequences and most-parsimonious VDJ recombination scenarios were assigned using the TCRdist pipeline. A later analysis defined each TCR beta chain by its CDR3 amino acid sequence plus V-gene family, and excluded reads lacking a unique V-gene family. In a later analysis, 450 to 600 highly shared, low-generation-probability nucleotide sequences were removed to address suspected cross-contamination and a sequencing artifact. In a later analysis, a clonal expansion index for each public chain was calculated from normalized within-repertoire ranks of inferred template counts. Generation probabilities in a later analysis came from a VDJ recombination model fitted to out-of-frame rearrangements, and those results were checked against IGoR. A later analysis scored TCR-TCR, TCR-HLA and TCR-CMV co-occurrence with hypergeometric tests, applying a repertoire-size bias correction to TCR pairs. False discovery rates were estimated in a later analysis by permuting HLA or CMV assignments 20 times. In a later analysis, co-occurring TCRs were grouped using DBSCAN, with TCRdist sequence similarity added in when clustering inside HLA-allele-positive subsets. For co-occurrence clustering, repertoires with fewer than 30,000 or more than 120,000 public chains were excluded, along with four to six repertoires with anomalous nucleotide sharing. TCRdb carries this immuneACCESS record with in-frame sequences only. Its versions omit some clonotypes, under half of them owing to an unresolved V gene in the studies checked, with the rest unexplained. From that table come the V and J calls and clone size; the DNA was used to work out D and trimming. The sample table shows roughly 100,000 clones, and 76% are seen once. The ten most abundant clones make up 10% to 13% of the sample.

Details on this clone: The clone's antigen remains unknown. Base qualities are not provided; no much larger clone lies one nucleotide away.

V is clipped by 4 bases and J by 2 bases, and the sequence between their germline boundaries is 16 bases long. CDR1 SGHNT and CDR2 YYREEE were looked up in the germline V gene (reference sequence). Taken from cysteine to phenylalanine, the CDR3 has 16 residues. The DNA shown is the 48-base CDR3, in frame from base 1. In total, roughly 670 healthy bone marrow donors made up the cohort. Cohort members were all nominally healthy when sampled, although unrecorded immune exposures were likely present. The donor tested CMV seropositive, placing the donor among the roughly 300 seropositive members of the cohort. Each donor provided a peripheral blood sample, and peripheral blood mononuclear cells were used for TCR beta sequencing. The Qiagen DNeasy Blood Extraction Kit was used to extract genomic DNA from the blood cell samples.

Recombination joined TRBV5-4 with TRBJ1-5; TRBD1 is possibly the D segment (5 matching bases). The clonotype originates from a woman under 30 in good health and CMV-seropositive. Sequenced input: PBMCs. The DNA is TGTGCCAGCAGCCCACAGCCGGGGGTCGGCAATCAGCCCCAGCATTTT. This is translated as CASSPQPGVGNQPQHF. Beyond the CDR3, the reference TRBV5-4 and TRBJ1-5 genes provide the residues; the full variable domain reads: ETGVTQSPTHLIKTRGQQVTLRCSSQSGHNTVSWYQQALGQGPQFIFQYYREEENGRGNFPPRFSGLQFPNYSSELNVNALELDDSALYLCASSPQPGVGNQPQHFGDGTRLSIL.